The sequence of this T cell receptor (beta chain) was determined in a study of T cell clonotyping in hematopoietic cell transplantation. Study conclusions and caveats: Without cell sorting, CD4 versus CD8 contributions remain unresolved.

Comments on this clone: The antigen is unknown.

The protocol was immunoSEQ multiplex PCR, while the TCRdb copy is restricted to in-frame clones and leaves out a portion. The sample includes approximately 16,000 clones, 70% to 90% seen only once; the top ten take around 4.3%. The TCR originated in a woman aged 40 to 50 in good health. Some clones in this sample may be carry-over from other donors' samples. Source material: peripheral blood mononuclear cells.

The CDR3 here is CASSPRTGILNTEAFF. The CDR3 DNA reads as TGTGCCAGCAGCCCTAGGACAGGGATTTTGAACACTGAAGCTTTCTTT. V and J are TRBV6-6 and TRBJ1-1; 8 bases are shared with TRBD1. The germline CDR1 and CDR2 sequences are MNHNY and SVGAGI (reference sequence). Trimming removed 6 bases from V and 0 bases from J; junction bases left unmatched: 9. This CDR3 contains 16 residues.